A single sample is the source of the 9 T cell receptor beta chains below, sequenced in a study of T cells after yellow fever vaccination. Each CDR3 protein gets one entry after TCRdb re-called the 5' RACE reads with MiXCR. The repertoire holds 300,000 or so distinct CDR3 sequences, with 10% to 15% as singletons. The source material was CD4+ T cells sorted from PBMCs, sampled 45 days after the yellow fever booster vaccination. The receptors originated from a young man who received the YFV17D yellow fever vaccine.

This clonotype occurred a few times. The chain has TRBV4-3 and TRBJ2-4, with D possibly TRBD1 on 5 matching bases. Germline CDR1 is LGHNA and CDR2 is YSLEER. This CDR3 is 14 amino acids long. Trimming pared 0 bases from V and 11 bases from J, leaving 14 bases between. CDR3 in amino acids: CASSQDGAHALQYF. CDR3 DNA sequence: TGCGCCAGCAGCCAAGATGGGGCCCATGCCCTTCAGTACTTC.

The sample holds many counts of this clonotype. The J gene is TRBJ2-4, the V gene TRBV6-5; the D gene could be TRBD1 or TRBD2 (5 bases each). The V gene's germline CDR1 is MNHEY and CDR2 SVGAGI. The CDR3 runs 12 residues. Trimming took 2 bases from V and 8 from J, leaving 7 bases between them. This CDR3 is CASSYGGDIQYF. CDR3 coding DNA: TGTGCCAGCAGTTACGGGGGTGACATTCAGTACTTC.

This clonotype was picked up many times. CDR3 residues: CSATSGGRVTQYF. The CDR3 coding sequence is TGCAGTGCTACTTCAGGGGGTCGAGTTACGCAGTATTTT. This chain uses TRBV20-1 with TRBJ2-3; 7 bases fit TRBD1. There are 13 residues in the CDR3. J lost 8 bases, V lost 4 bases, and 9 bases had no gene match. CDR1 and CDR2 (germline): DFQATT, SNEGSKA (reference sequence).

This clonotype turned up a few times. This rearrangement joins TRBV20-1 to TRBJ2-1, with D unresolved. Trimming took off 4 bases at V and 2 bases at J, with 12 bases between the two ends. This CDR3 is 14 amino acids long. The germline V gene encodes CDR1 DFQATT and CDR2 SNEGSKA (reference sequence). The CDR3 nucleotides are TGCAGTGCTAATTCTCCAAGGACCTACAATGAGCAGTTCTTC. Translation: CSANSPRTYNEQFF.

This sequence joins TRBV6-2 or TRBV6-3 and TRBJ2-1; 7 bases are a match to TRBD2. Germline CDR1 MNHEY, CDR2 SVGEGT. The CDR3 totals 15 residues. V trimming: 4 bases; J trimming: 6 bases; junction bases outside the gene matches: 9. CDR3 sequence: CASSFSPTSTNEQFF. CDR3 coding DNA: TGTGCCAGCAGTTTTTCCCCGACTAGCACCAATGAGCAGTTCTTC.

This clonotype was seen ten or more times. This chain uses TRBV6-2 or TRBV6-3 with TRBJ2-5; TRBD2 aligns across 14 bases. Germline V gene sequence: CDR1 MNHEY, CDR2 SVGEGT. This CDR3 region has 17 residues. The V segment lost 11 bases and the J segment 5 bases; nucleotides outside the gene matches: 16. The CDR3 here is CAVKGLAGVRLAETQYF. For the CDR3, the DNA is TGTGCCGTCAAGGGACTAGCGGGAGTCCGTCTCGCGGAGACCCAGTACTTC.

This chain joins TRBV4-3 and TRBJ2-1; D is ambiguous. Germline CDR1 reads LGHNA; CDR2 reads YSLEER. The CDR3 contains 16 residues. The V and J ends lost 3 bases and 2 bases respectively, with 14 bases between them. The CDR3 protein is CASSQSHGGAYNEQFF. Here the CDR3 DNA reads TGCGCCAGCAGCCAGTCGCATGGCGGAGCCTACAATGAGCAGTTCTTC.

A few counts support this clonotype. J is TRBJ2-2 and V is TRBV30; TRBD2 aligns across 7 bases. The CDR3 sequence is 14 residues long. CDR1 is GTSNPN and CDR2 is SVGIG in the germline V gene (reference sequence). With V trimmed by 3 bases and J by 5 bases, 6 bases remained unmatched. The CDR3 DNA is TGTGCCTGGAGCTGGGGGGGGGGAACCGGGGAGCTGTTTTTT. This gives the protein CAWSWGGGTGELFF.

The table lists this clonotype with a few counts. The J gene is TRBJ2-1, the V gene TRBV12-3 or TRBV12-4; possibly TRBD1 or TRBD2 for D (5 bases each). V shed 3 bases and J shed 9 bases, with 9 bases lying between them. CDR3 length equals 12 residues. In DNA form, the CDR3 reads TGTGCCAGCAGTTTTGGGACGGGTGAGCAGTTCTTC. It encodes CASSFGTGEQFF.